A single sample is the source of the 30 T cell receptor beta chains below, sequenced in a study of control samples from healthy donors and cancer patients. Produced via immunoSEQ multiplex PCR; TCRdb's table is partial and in-frame only. In the table there are about 150,000 clones, roughly 94% of which are singletons. Sequencing input: blood. The source is a man aged 40-49 years in good health.

This rearrangement joins TRBV5-4 to TRBJ1-2; perhaps TRBD1 as D (6 bases). Germline values: CDR1 SGHNT, CDR2 YYREEE (reference sequence). This CDR3 spans 13 amino acids. V lost 0 bases and J lost 8, with 11 bases in between. In DNA form, the CDR3 reads TGTGCCAGCAGCTTGGGGACAGCCCTCGGCTACACCTTC. It is translated as CASSLGTALGYTF. The whole variable domain, remainder taken from reference TRBV5-4 and TRBJ1-2, is ETGVTQSPTHLIKTRGQQVTLRCSSQSGHNTVSWYQQALGQGPQFIFQYYREEENGRGNFPPRFSGLQFPNYSSELNVNALELDDSALYLCASSLGTALGYTFGSGTRLTVV.

The V and J genes are TRBV5-1 and TRBJ1-4; D may be TRBD1 (5 bases). CDR3 length: 14 residues. Trimming took off 4 bases at V and 5 bases at J, with 12 bases between the two ends. The germline gives CDR1 SGHRS, CDR2 YFSETQ. This CDR3 reads CASSLGWGNEKLFF. The CDR3 DNA reads as TGCGCCAGCAGCCTCGGATGGGGGAATGAAAAACTGTTTTTT.

This clone was seen once. The chain links TRBV25-1 to TRBJ1-2; TRBD1 is a possible D gene (5 bases). CDR3 length equals 14 residues. Germline V CDR1 and CDR2: MGHDK, SYGVNS. V lost 7 bases to trimming and J lost 4 bases, with 16 bases between them. The CDR3 sequence: CASTPGTGFYGYTF. The CDR3 bases are TGTGCCAGCACCCCCGGGACGGGATTCTATGGCTACACCTTC.

CDR3 bases: TGTGCCAGCAGTTTAGGGCCGCGGGGCAGCACTGAAGCTTTCTTT. This codes for CASSLGPRGSTEAFF. This chain uses TRBV27 with TRBJ1-1; tentative D call: TRBD1 (5 bases). The CDR3 contains 15 residues. V lost 2 bases to trimming and J lost 4 bases, with 14 bases between them. CDR1 and CDR2 (germline): MNHEY, SMNVEV (reference sequence).

About this clone: At one end, the junction sequence differs from germline, possibly due to a read error. V is TRBV6-6 and J is TRBJ2-7; D remains unclear. Germline loops: CDR1 MNHNY, CDR2 SVGAGI (reference sequence). The CDR3 contains 13 residues. The CDR3 region has the DNA TGTGCCAGCAGTGACTCGCCGACCTACGAGCAGTACTTC. It codes for CASSDSPTYEQYF.

In DNA, the CDR3 is TGTGCCAGCTCAACGGTGGCAACTAATGAAAAACTGTTTTTT. Translation: CASSTVATNEKLFF. V usage is TRBV18 and J usage is TRBJ1-4, with D hard to call. This CDR3 is built from 14 residues. CDR1 is KGHSH, CDR2 LQKENI, per germline. With 5 bases removed from V and 0 bases from J, the gap between germline ends came to 7 bases.

The chain employs TRBV2 and TRBJ2-1; TRBD1 agrees at 8 bases. Germline trimming cut 6 bases from V and 10 bases from J; bases unmatched to any gene: 14. Germline CDR1 is SNHLY and CDR2 is FYNNEI. The CDR3 length is 15 residues. For the CDR3, the DNA is TGTGCCAGCAGCCCGGACAGGGATAGGGTACTCGAGCAGTTCTTC. Translated, it gives CASSPDRDRVLEQFF.

This chain connects TRBV6-1 to TRBJ1-6; D is unclear. V was trimmed by 2 bases and J by 9 bases, leaving 8 bases between them. The germline gives CDR1 MNHNS, CDR2 SASEGT. This CDR3 spans 13 amino acids. The CDR3 sequence is CASSEQWSSPLHF. CDR3 DNA: TGTGCCAGCAGTGAACAATGGAGTTCACCCCTCCACTTT.

This rearrangement joins TRBV7-8 to TRBJ2-7; TRBD1 matches at 7 bases. V lost 5 bases, J lost 2 bases, and 9 bases stayed unmatched. This CDR3 is 15 amino acids long. CDR1 and CDR2 from the germline V gene are SGHVS and FQNEAQ. Here the CDR3 DNA reads TGTGCCAGCAGCCCAACAGGGGTCGGCGCCTACGAGCAGTACTTC. Its translation: CASSPTGVGAYEQYF.

V usage is TRBV28 and J usage is TRBJ1-6; D may be TRBD1 (6 bases). The germline gives CDR1 MDHEN, CDR2 SYDVKM. Between the trimmed V and J ends, which lost 4 bases and 4 bases, there was a span of 14 bases. The CDR3 spans 16 residues. In DNA, the CDR3 is TGTGCCAGCAGTTCTACCGGGACATCTTATAATTCACCCCTCCACTTT. This sequence encodes CASSSTGTSYNSPLHF.

V gene TRBV7-2 combines with J gene TRBJ2-5, with D possibly being TRBD1 (5 bases). V was shortened by 2 bases and J by 8 bases, with 12 bases between the two germline ends. This CDR3 is built from 13 residues. The V gene's germline CDR1 is SGHTA and CDR2 FQGNSA. CDR3 sequence: CASSLLSQGTQYF. CDR3 DNA sequence: TGTGCCAGCAGCTTACTTAGCCAGGGAACCCAGTACTTC.

V is TRBV5-1 and J is TRBJ2-2; 10 nucleotides agree with TRBD1. The ends lost 4 bases at V and 7 bases at J; junction bases unmatched: 7. Germline V gives CDR1 SGHRS, CDR2 YFSETQ. The CDR3 loop spans 15 amino acids. CDR3 in DNA: TGCGCCAGCAGCGGTGACAGGGGGCCCTTCGGGGAGCTGTTTTTT. Translated: CASSGDRGPFGELFF.

V usage is TRBV11-2 and J usage is TRBJ2-3, with a possible D match to TRBD2 (6 bases). The CDR3 runs 18 residues. The V gene's germline CDR1 is SGHAT and CDR2 FQNNGV. Trimming took 4 bases from V and 3 from J, leaving 23 bases between them. In nucleotides, the CDR3 is TGTGCCAGCAGCTCCCCGGTTGGAGGGGAACACGGGACAGATACGCAGTATTTT. It translates to CASSSPVGGEHGTDTQYF.

The gene calls are TRBV28 and TRBJ1-6; D unresolved. CDR1 is MDHEN and CDR2 is SYDVKM in the germline V gene. V was pared by 6 bases and J by 10 bases, with 19 bases between. The CDR3 has 15 amino acids. CDR3 loop: CASRLVSGFGSPLHF. In DNA form, the CDR3 reads TGTGCCAGCAGATTAGTCTCGGGATTCGGGTCACCCCTCCACTTT.

In regard to this clone: One junction end does not reproduce the germline sequence, and a read error may be involved. The V gene is TRBV6-6, the J gene TRBJ1-1, with D tentatively TRBD1 (5 bases). Per the germline V gene, CDR1 is MNHNY and CDR2 is SVGAGI (reference sequence). The CDR3 spans 13 residues. In DNA, the CDR3 is TGTGCCAGCAGTCCAAGAGACATGTGGACATTCACCTTT. Translating gives CASSPRDMWTFTF.

V gene TRBV11-2 combines with J gene TRBJ2-7, with D tentatively TRBD1 (6 bases). Looked up from germline, CDR1 is SGHAT and CDR2 is FQNNGV. This CDR3 comprises 13 residues. V lost 1 base, J lost 6 bases, and 10 bases lay in between. The CDR3 is CASSLGVGGEQYF. The CDR3 nucleotides are TGTGCCAGCAGCTTAGGGGTAGGGGGCGAGCAGTACTTC.

V is TRBV5-1 and J is TRBJ1-2; D gene ambiguous. Trimming removed 0 bases from V and 2 bases from J, with 8 bases in between. Germline V CDR1 and CDR2: SGHRS, YFSETQ. This CDR3 is built from 14 residues. The CDR3 region is CASSLGVGNYGYTF. For the CDR3, the DNA is TGCGCCAGCAGCTTGGGCGTCGGAAACTATGGCTACACCTTC. Full variable domain (rest looked up from reference TRBV5-1 and TRBJ1-2): KAGVTQTPRYLIKTRGQQVTLSCSPISGHRSVSWYQQTPGQGLQFLFEYFSETQRNKGNFPGRFSGRQFSNSRSEMNVSTLELGDSALYLCASSLGVGNYGYTFGSGTRLTVV.

This clone showed up just a few times. The chain couples TRBV6-5 to TRBJ1-1; the D gene is possibly TRBD1 (6 bases). CDR1 and CDR2 (germline): MNHEY, SVGAGI. Trimming shortened V by 6 bases and J by 7 bases, and 15 bases separated the two germline ends. This CDR3 comprises 13 residues. CDR3 region: CASSPGTTIEAFF. Written as DNA, the CDR3 is TGTGCCAGCAGCCCCGGGACAACGATTGAAGCTTTCTTT.

V and J are TRBV12-3 or TRBV12-4 and TRBJ2-1; D might be TRBD1 (5 bases). The CDR3 consists of 13 residues. V was shortened by 1 base and J by 8 bases, with 9 bases between the two germline ends. The CDR3 loop reads CASSLGRVDEQFF. CDR3 nucleotide sequence: TGTGCCAGCAGTTTAGGCAGGGTCGATGAGCAGTTCTTC.

The chain joins TRBV6-6 to TRBJ1-2, with D possibly being TRBD1 (6 bases). The CDR3 loop spans 13 amino acids. The V end was cut by 8 bases, the J end by 5 bases, with 15 bases between. Germline V gene data show CDR1 as MNHNY and CDR2 as SVGAGI (reference sequence). The CDR3 nucleotides are TGTGCCAGCTCCGGACAGAGTATGTATGGCTACACCTTC. Its translation is CASSGQSMYGYTF.

The rearrangement joins TRBV7-9 to TRBJ1-6; TRBD1 agrees at 9 bases. The CDR3 runs to 16 residues. With V trimmed by 5 bases and J by 7 bases, 9 bases remained unmatched. The V gene's germline CDR1 is SEHNR and CDR2 FQNEAQ (reference sequence). The CDR3 region is CASSEGPGTGNSPLHF. The CDR3 bases are TGTGCCAGCAGCGAGGGACCGGGGACAGGGAATTCACCCCTCCACTTT.

The chain has TRBV11-2 and TRBJ2-7, with TRBD1 matching 10 bases. This CDR3 has 13 residues. J lost 4 bases, V lost 4 bases, and 1 base had no gene match. Per the germline V gene, CDR1 is SGHAT and CDR2 is FQNNGV. CDR3 region: CASSSGQGYEQYF. CDR3 DNA: TGTGCCAGCAGCTCGGGACAGGGGTACGAGCAGTACTTC.

This sequence joins TRBV2 and TRBJ1-5, with D possibly being TRBD1 (5 bases). V was pared by 6 bases and J by 0 bases, with 12 bases between. The V gene's germline CDR1 is SNHLY and CDR2 FYNNEI. The CDR3 is 15 amino acids. The CDR3 region is CASRGDVSSNQPQHF. Here the CDR3 DNA reads TGTGCCAGCAGGGGGGATGTCAGTAGCAATCAGCCCCAGCATTTT.

The chain carries TRBV15 and TRBJ2-1; no definite D call. Germline V gene data show CDR1 as LNHNV and CDR2 as YYDKDF (reference sequence). V was shortened by 2 bases and J by 3 bases, with 8 bases between the two germline ends. This CDR3 is built from 14 residues. The CDR3 reads CATSRRGDYNEQFF. The CDR3 coding sequence is TGTGCCACCAGCAGACGAGGCGACTACAATGAGCAGTTCTTC.

This clone has more than one count but fewer than ten. The chain carries TRBV18 and TRBJ2-3; D is unresolved. The CDR3 length is 15 residues. CDR1 is KGHSH and CDR2 is LQKENI in the germline V gene. Between the trimmed V and J ends, which lost 2 bases and 0 bases, there was a span of 9 bases. The CDR3 is CASSPRAASTDTQYF. CDR3 DNA sequence: TGTGCCAGCTCACCAAGGGCCGCTAGCACAGATACGCAGTATTTT.

The chain employs TRBV19 and TRBJ2-3; D is unclear. Trimming removed 3 bases at V and 4 bases at J, with 14 bases between. The CDR3 runs to 15 residues. Germline V lookup: CDR1 LNHDA, CDR2 SQIVND (reference sequence). CDR3 DNA sequence: TGTGCCAGTAGTATGCGACACGCAAACCCAGATACGCAGTATTTT. Translating it yields CASSMRHANPDTQYF.

This chain joins TRBV29-1 and TRBJ2-1; maybe TRBD2 (7 bases). Trimming removed 2 bases from V and 9 bases from J, with 17 bases in between. The V gene's germline CDR1 is SQVTM and CDR2 ANQGSEA. This CDR3 has 14 amino acids. CDR3 sequence: CSVEPLAAGVEQFF. As DNA, the CDR3 is TGCAGCGTTGAACCGCTAGCGGCAGGGGTTGAGCAGTTCTTC.

The chain uses TRBV7-2 and TRBJ1-2; TRBD1 aligns across 7 bases. Unmatched junction bases numbered 4, after V lost 2 bases and J lost 7 bases. This CDR3 comprises 13 residues. Germline V gene data show CDR1 as SGHTA and CDR2 as FQGNSA. The CDR3 protein is CASSLQRTGGYTF. CDR3 coding DNA: TGTGCCAGCAGCTTACAAAGGACAGGTGGCTACACCTTC.

This clone was observed once. The chain is built from TRBV9 and TRBJ2-3, with TRBD1 as a possible D gene (6 bases). Trimming left V 3 bases short and J 2 bases short, with 10 bases between. The CDR3 runs to 14 residues. Germline assignment: CDR1 SGDLS and CDR2 YYNGEE. CDR3: CASSARTVTDTQYF. The CDR3 nucleotides read TGTGCCAGCAGCGCACGGACAGTCACAGATACGCAGTATTTT.

This chain uses TRBV6-5 with TRBJ2-1; TRBD1 agrees at 8 bases. J gave up 10 bases and V 6 bases, and 2 bases lay outside the gene matches. Germline CDR1 MNHEY, CDR2 SVGAGI. The CDR3 spans 11 residues. CDR3 in amino acids: CASRTGEEQFF. For the CDR3, the DNA is TGTGCCAGCAGGACAGGGGAGGAGCAGTTCTTC.